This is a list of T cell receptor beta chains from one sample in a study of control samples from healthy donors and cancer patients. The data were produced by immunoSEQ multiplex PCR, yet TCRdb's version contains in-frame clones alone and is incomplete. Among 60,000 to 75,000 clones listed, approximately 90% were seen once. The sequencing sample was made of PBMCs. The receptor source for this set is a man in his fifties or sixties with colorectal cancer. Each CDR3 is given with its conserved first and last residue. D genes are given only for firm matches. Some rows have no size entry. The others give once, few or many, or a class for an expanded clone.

CDR3 protein: CASTGGLAGGQETQYF
CDR3 DNA: TGCGCCAGCACCGGAGGACTAGCGGGGGGCCAAGAGACCCAGTACTTC
J gene: TRBJ2-5
clone size: NA
D gene: TRBD2
V gene: TRBV10-2

CDR3 protein: CASSLDRNNEQFF
CDR3 DNA: TGCGCCAGCAGCTTGGACAGGAACAATGAGCAGTTCTTC
J gene: TRBJ2-1
clone size: once
D gene: NA
V gene: TRBV5-1

CDR3 protein: CASSSGQPNQPQHF
CDR3 DNA: TGCGCCAGCAGCTCAGGACAGCCCAATCAGCCCCAGCATTTT
J gene: TRBJ1-5
clone size: NA
D gene: NA
V gene: TRBV5-1

CDR3 protein: CASGLARGSGGMNTEAFF
CDR3 DNA: TGTGCTAGTGGTTTGGCCAGGGGTTCGGGTGGAATGAACACTGAAGCTTTCTTT
J gene: TRBJ1-1
clone size: NA
D gene: NA
V gene: TRBV12-5

CDR3 protein: CASWLGLGRVTEAFF
CDR3 DNA: TGCGCCAGCTGGTTGGGGCTCGGAAGGGTCACTGAAGCTTTCTTT
J gene: TRBJ1-1
clone size: NA
D gene: NA
V gene: TRBV5-1

CDR3 protein: CASSLAGHGYTF
CDR3 DNA: TGTGCCAGCAGCTTAGCTGGGCATGGCTACACCTTC
J gene: TRBJ1-2
clone size: NA
D gene: NA
V gene: TRBV11-2

CDR3 protein: CASSSIAGGENIQYF
CDR3 DNA: TGTGCCAGTAGTAGTATAGCGGGGGGCGAAAACATTCAGTACTTC
J gene: TRBJ2-4
clone size: NA
D gene: TRBD2
V gene: TRBV19

CDR3 protein: CASSQGGVRGYTF
CDR3 DNA: TGTGCCAGCAGCCAGGGGGGTGTTCGGGGCTACACCTTC
J gene: TRBJ1-2
clone size: NA
D gene: TRBD1
V gene: TRBV7-2

CDR3 protein: CARKSAGAILGTQYF
CDR3 DNA: TGTGCCAGAAAATCGGCGGGGGCCATTTTGGGTACGCAGTATTTT
J gene: TRBJ2-3
clone size: NA
D gene: NA
V gene: TRBV2

CDR3 protein: CASSEGGLAVYEQYF
CDR3 DNA: TGTGCCAGCAGCGAGGGGGGACTAGCGGTTTACGAGCAGTACTTC
J gene: TRBJ2-7
clone size: NA
D gene: TRBD2
V gene: TRBV2

CDR3 protein: CASSETGGTFHEQFF
CDR3 DNA: TGTGCCAGCAGTGAAACAGGGGGCACGTTCCATGAGCAGTTCTTC
J gene: TRBJ2-1
clone size: NA
D gene: TRBD1
V gene: TRBV6-1

CDR3 protein: CASTTPEGGVPFVF
CDR3 DNA: TGTGCCAGCACCACTCCGGAGGGCGGCGTTCCGTTTGTCTTC
J gene: TRBJ2-7
clone size: NA
D gene: NA
V gene: TRBV6-5

CDR3 protein: CASSQGWGEQYF
CDR3 DNA: TGCGCCAGCAGCCAAGGGTGGGGCGAGCAGTACTTC
J gene: TRBJ2-7
clone size: NA
D gene: NA
V gene: TRBV4-1

CDR3 protein: CASSETGYDYEQYF
CDR3 DNA: TGTGCCAGCAGTGAAACAGGGTACGACTACGAGCAGTACTTC
J gene: TRBJ2-7
clone size: few
D gene: NA
V gene: TRBV2

CDR3 protein: CASRQRNTEAFF
CDR3 DNA: TGTGCCAGCCGACAGAGGAACACTGAAGCTTTCTTT
J gene: TRBJ1-1
clone size: NA
D gene: NA
V gene: TRBV6-5

CDR3 protein: CASSLAEINYGYTF
CDR3 DNA: TGTGCCAGCAGCTTAGCGGAAATTAACTATGGCTACACCTTC
J gene: TRBJ1-2
clone size: NA
D gene: NA
V gene: TRBV7-2

CDR3 protein: CASSIVAGMNTGELFF
CDR3 DNA: TGTGCCAGTAGTATAGTCGCAGGGATGAACACCGGGGAGCTGTTTTTT
J gene: TRBJ2-2
clone size: NA
D gene: NA
V gene: TRBV19

CDR3 protein: CASRVDRGPAEAFF
CDR3 DNA: TGTGCCAGCAGGGTAGACAGGGGGCCGGCTGAAGCTTTCTTT
J gene: TRBJ1-1
clone size: NA
D gene: TRBD1
V gene: TRBV2

CDR3 protein: CASSQEHNSPLHF
CDR3 DNA: TGTGCCAGCTCACAAGAGCATAATTCACCCCTCCACTTT
J gene: TRBJ1-6
clone size: NA
D gene: NA
V gene: TRBV18

CDR3 protein: CASSPVGLVNEQFF
CDR3 DNA: TGCGCCAGCAGCCCGGTGGGACTAGTAAATGAGCAGTTCTTC
J gene: TRBJ2-1
clone size: NA
D gene: TRBD2
V gene: TRBV5-1

CDR3 protein: CASSQLLYTQYF
CDR3 DNA: TGTGCCAGCAGCCAACTCCTCTATACGCAGTATTTT
J gene: TRBJ2-3
clone size: NA
D gene: NA
V gene: TRBV7-9

CDR3 protein: CASSTRTASGNTIYF
CDR3 DNA: TGTGCCAGCAGCACCCGGACAGCCTCTGGAAACACCATATATTTT
J gene: TRBJ1-3
clone size: NA
D gene: NA
V gene: TRBV3-1/TRBV3-2

CDR3 protein: CASSDQPGPQYEQYF
CDR3 DNA: TGTGCCAGCAGCGATCAACCGGGACCGCAGTACGAGCAGTACTTC
J gene: TRBJ2-7
clone size: few
D gene: NA
V gene: TRBV11-2

CDR3 protein: CASSSTGGSSSYEQYF
CDR3 DNA: TGCGCCAGCAGCTCGACAGGGGGCTCTAGCTCCTACGAGCAGTACTTC
J gene: TRBJ2-7
clone size: NA
D gene: TRBD1
V gene: TRBV5-1

CDR3 protein: CASSPATGGAYEQYF
CDR3 DNA: TGTGCCAGCTCACCTGCGACGGGGGGGGCTTACGAGCAGTACTTC
J gene: TRBJ2-7
clone size: NA
D gene: TRBD2
V gene: TRBV18

CDR3 protein: CASSALSGNTEAFF
CDR3 DNA: TGTGCCAGCAGCGCCCTAAGCGGGAACACTGAAGCTTTCTTT
J gene: TRBJ1-1
clone size: once
D gene: NA
V gene: TRBV7-9

CDR3 protein: CASSQVVSPRNEKLFF
CDR3 DNA: TGTGCCAGCAGCCAAGTCGTCTCTCCGAGGAATGAAAAACTGTTTTTT
J gene: TRBJ1-4
clone size: NA
D gene: NA
V gene: TRBV14

CDR3 protein: CASSVAGGSETQYF
CDR3 DNA: TGTGCCAGCAGCGTAGCGGGGGGCTCGGAGACCCAGTACTTC
J gene: TRBJ2-5
clone size: NA
D gene: NA
V gene: TRBV9

CDR3 protein: CASRDPWGETQYF
CDR3 DNA: TGTGCCAGCAGAGACCCGTGGGGGGAGACCCAGTACTTC
J gene: TRBJ2-5
clone size: NA
D gene: NA
V gene: TRBV19

CDR3 protein: CASSRGPLYEQYF
CDR3 DNA: TGTGCCAGCAGCCGCGGGCCCCTCTACGAGCAGTACTTC
J gene: TRBJ2-7
clone size: few
D gene: NA
V gene: TRBV11-2

CDR3 protein: CASSLGPGDIQYF
CDR3 DNA: TGCGCCAGCAGCTTGGGGCCGGGGGACATTCAGTACTTC
J gene: TRBJ2-4
clone size: few
D gene: NA
V gene: TRBV5-1

CDR3 protein: CSVEIAGGQNEQYF
CDR3 DNA: TGCAGCGTTGAAATAGCGGGGGGGCAAAACGAGCAGTACTTC
J gene: TRBJ2-7
clone size: NA
D gene: TRBD2
V gene: TRBV29-1

CDR3 protein: CASRTQGKNYGYTF
CDR3 DNA: TGTGCCAGTAGAACCCAGGGGAAGAACTATGGCTACACCTTC
J gene: TRBJ1-2
clone size: NA
D gene: NA
V gene: TRBV19

CDR3 protein: CASSLGQNYNEQFF
CDR3 DNA: TGCGCCAGCAGCCTCGGACAGAACTACAATGAGCAGTTCTTC
J gene: TRBJ2-1
clone size: few
D gene: NA
V gene: TRBV5-1

CDR3 protein: CAWSEDRGVRETQYF
CDR3 DNA: TGTGCCTGGAGTGAGGACCGGGGGGTGCGGGAGACCCAGTACTTC
J gene: TRBJ2-5
clone size: NA
D gene: TRBD2
V gene: TRBV30

CDR3 protein: CASSSGQRNSPLHF
CDR3 DNA: TGTGCCAGCAGCTCCGGACAGCGTAATTCACCCCTCCACTTT
J gene: TRBJ1-6
clone size: NA
D gene: NA
V gene: TRBV2

CDR3 protein: CASSNHLGGANTGELFF
CDR3 DNA: TGTGCCAGCAGTAACCATCTCGGCGGGGCGAACACCGGGGAGCTGTTTTTT
J gene: TRBJ2-2
clone size: NA
D gene: NA
V gene: TRBV28

CDR3 protein: CASSNRVPSGNTIYF
CDR3 DNA: TGTGCCAGCTCGAACAGGGTCCCCTCTGGAAACACCATATATTTT
J gene: TRBJ1-3
clone size: NA
D gene: NA
V gene: TRBV18

CDR3 protein: CAWSRIPPEKLFF
CDR3 DNA: TGTGCCTGGAGTCGGATTCCCCCTGAAAAACTGTTTTTT
J gene: TRBJ1-4
clone size: NA
D gene: NA
V gene: TRBV30